The clone carrying this T cell receptor (beta chain) was counted between two and nine times. What it binds is unknown. The data stem from a study of blood T cells in healthy people across ages. Findings of the study overall: Using unsorted PBMCs precluded a conclusive naive versus antigen-experienced comparison.

Total RNA extraction produced at least 5.5 micrograms (per sample) for the study. For the second PCR, which ran for about 7 to 11 cycles, a sample-barcoded 5' primer and a J-beta primer mix were used. TCRdb re-analysed the 5' RACE reads in MiXCR, keeping a single row per CDR3 protein. This table holds approximately 790,000 distinct CDR3 sequences, around 68% found once. Germline V gene sequence: CDR1 KGHDR, CDR2 SFDVKD. Trimming cost V 0 bases and J 6 bases; bases outside gene matches: 5. The CDR3 length is 17 residues. The chain carries TRBV24-1 and TRBJ2-1, with 12 bases lining up with TRBD1. The source material was blood. The sequence came from a man aged 25 to 40 in good health. The CDR3 DNA reads TGTGCCACCAGTGATTTGGGGGACAGGGGGCCCATCAATGAGCAGTTCTTC. Translating it yields CATSDLGDRGPINEQFF.